The clone carrying this TCR beta chain was detected only once. V was clipped by 4 bases and J by 5 bases; unmatched bases: 8. Germline-derived CDR1 and CDR2 are SGHKS and YYEKEE (reference sequence). The CDR3 extends over 15 amino acids. What the recovered Cohort 3 donors had was two negative PCRs, clearance, or symptom resolution. Assay used: immunoSEQ multiplex PCR; TCRdb lists only in-frame clones, some missing. The sample lists 390,000 or so clones; about 86% were seen once. These data come from a study of blood T cell repertoires in COVID-19. This sequence originates from a woman aged 45-65 years who had recovered from COVID-19. The V call is TRBV5-5, the J call TRBJ1-5, with 8 bases matching TRBD1. The source material was PBMCs or T cells enriched from blood (not recorded which). CDR3: CASSIDPRGHQPQHF. CDR3 DNA: TGTGCCAGCAGCATCGACCCCAGGGGGCATCAGCCCCAGCATTTT.